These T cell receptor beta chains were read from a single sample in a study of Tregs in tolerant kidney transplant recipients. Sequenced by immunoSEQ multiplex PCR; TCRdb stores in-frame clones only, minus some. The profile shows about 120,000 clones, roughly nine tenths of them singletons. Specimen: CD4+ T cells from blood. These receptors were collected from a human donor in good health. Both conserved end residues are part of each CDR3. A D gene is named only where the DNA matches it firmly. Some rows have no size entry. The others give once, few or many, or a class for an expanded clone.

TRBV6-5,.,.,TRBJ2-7,CASRLTGSSYEQYF,TGTGCCAGCAGACTCACAGGGAGCTCCTACGAGCAGTACTTC
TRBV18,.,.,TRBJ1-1,CASSPPAQVRGEAFF,TGTGCCAGCTCACCACCGGCGCAGGTAAGAGGTGAAGCTTTCTTT
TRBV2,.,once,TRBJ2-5,CASTGSGETQYF,TGTGCCAGCACGGGTTCCGGGGAGACCCAGTACTTC
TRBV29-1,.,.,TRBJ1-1,CSVEPHGGRDTEAFF,TGCAGCGTTGAGCCCCACGGTGGACGGGACACTGAAGCTTTCTTT
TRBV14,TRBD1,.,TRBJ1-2,CASSQITDRAAYGYTF,TGTGCCAGCAGCCAGATCACGGACAGGGCGGCCTATGGCTACACCTTC
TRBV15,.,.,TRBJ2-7,CATSRDRMSSYEQYF,TGTGCCACCAGCAGAGATCGGATGAGCTCCTACGAGCAGTACTTC
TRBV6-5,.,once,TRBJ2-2,CASRRQANTGELFF,TGTGCCAGCCGACGACAGGCGAACACCGGGGAGCTGTTTTTT
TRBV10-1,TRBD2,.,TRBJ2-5,CASSPGGGRETQYF,TGCGCCAGCAGCCCCGGGGGAGGGAGAGAGACCCAGTACTTC
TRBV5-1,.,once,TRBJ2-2,CASSLVGQRGHGELFF,TGCGCCAGCAGCTTGGTGGGACAACGGGGCCACGGGGAGCTGTTTTTT
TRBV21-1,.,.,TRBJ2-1,CARKGSYNEQFF,TGTGCCAGGAAAGGCTCCTACAATGAGCAGTTCTTC
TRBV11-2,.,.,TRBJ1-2,CASSLDPGQRSYGYTF,TGTGCCAGCAGCTTAGATCCCGGACAAAGGAGCTATGGCTACACCTTC
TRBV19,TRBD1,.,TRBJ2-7,CASSRGTGAYEQYF,TGTGCCAGTAGTAGGGGGACAGGGGCCTACGAGCAGTACTTC
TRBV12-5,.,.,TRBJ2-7,CASGLVAGSIYEQYF,TGTGCTAGTGGTTTGGTGGCAGGGAGCATCTACGAGCAGTACTTC
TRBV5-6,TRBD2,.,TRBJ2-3,CASSLVVAGTDTQYF,TGTGCCAGCAGCTTGGTAGTAGCGGGAACAGATACGCAGTATTTT
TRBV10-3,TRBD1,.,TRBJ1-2,CAISGTGAQGYTF,TGTGCCATCAGCGGGACAGGGGCGCAAGGCTACACCTTC
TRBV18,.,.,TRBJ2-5,CASSPGNQETQYF,TGTGCCAGCTCGCCGGGGAACCAAGAGACCCAGTACTTC
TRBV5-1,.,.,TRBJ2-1,CASSSMGSGVSYNEQFF,TGCGCCAGCAGCTCTATGGGTTCAGGGGTCTCCTACAATGAGCAGTTCTTC
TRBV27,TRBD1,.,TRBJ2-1,CASTRDRGVDEQFF,TGTGCCAGTACCCGGGACAGGGGAGTCGATGAGCAGTTCTTC
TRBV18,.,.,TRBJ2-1,CASSLLRDTVGNEQFF,TGTGCCAGCTCACTCCTCCGCGACACCGTGGGCAATGAGCAGTTCTTC
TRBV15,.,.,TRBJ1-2,CATSRGQANYGYTF,TGTGCCACCAGCAGAGGCCAGGCGAACTATGGCTACACCTTC
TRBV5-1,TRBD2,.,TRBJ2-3,CASSSGGSSGVTDTQYF,TGCGCCAGCAGCTCCGGCGGTTCTAGCGGGGTTACAGATACGCAGTATTTT
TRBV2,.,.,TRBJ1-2,CASRSPERIYGYTF,TGTGCCAGCAGATCCCCGGAACGAATCTATGGCTACACCTTC
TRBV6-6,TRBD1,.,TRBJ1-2,CASSPKTGVYGYTF,TGTGCCAGCAGTCCCAAGACAGGGGTCTATGGCTACACCTTC
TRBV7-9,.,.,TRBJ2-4,CASSFGQNKNIQYF,TGTGCCAGCAGCTTCGGACAGAACAAAAACATTCAGTACTTC
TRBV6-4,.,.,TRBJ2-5,CASSDAGPADWGTQYF,TGTGCCAGCAGTGACGCGGGACCCGCAGACTGGGGGACCCAGTACTTC
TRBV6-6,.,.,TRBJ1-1,CASSTGTVNTEAFF,TGTGCCAGCAGTACCGGGACGGTGAACACTGAAGCTTTCTTT
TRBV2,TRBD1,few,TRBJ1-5,CASRDSNSNQPQHF,TGTGCCAGCCGGGACAGTAATAGCAATCAGCCCCAGCATTTT
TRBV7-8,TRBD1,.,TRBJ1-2,CASSQGLGRGEVRGPIYGYTF,TGTGCCAGCAGCCAAGGTCTGGGGAGGGGAGAGGTTAGGGGGCCGATCTATGGCTACACCTTC
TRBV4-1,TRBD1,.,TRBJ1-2,CASSRVGQGYYGYTF,TGCGCCAGCAGCCGGGTGGGACAGGGGTACTATGGCTACACCTTC
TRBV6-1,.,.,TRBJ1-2,CASSEGIPYGYTF,TGTGCCAGCAGTGAAGGGATACCCTATGGCTACACCTTC
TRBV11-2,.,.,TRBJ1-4,CASSSDGLTNEKLFF,TGTGCCAGCAGCTCCGACGGCCTAACTAATGAAAAACTGTTTTTT
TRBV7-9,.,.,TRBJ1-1,CASSLGMNTEAFF,TGTGCCAGCAGCTTAGGTATGAACACTGAAGCTTTCTTT
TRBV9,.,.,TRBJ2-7,CASSVGPAYEQYF,TGTGCCAGCAGCGTAGGTCCGGCCTACGAGCAGTACTTC
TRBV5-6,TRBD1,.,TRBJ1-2,CASSPERDRVIGNYGYTF,TGTGCCAGCAGCCCGGAGCGGGACAGGGTGATAGGGAACTATGGCTACACCTTC
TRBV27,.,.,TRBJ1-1,CASSPRRSRGSTEAFF,TGTGCCAGCAGTCCCCGCCGATCACGTGGGAGCACTGAAGCTTTCTTT
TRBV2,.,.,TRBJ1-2,CASSRQGGNYGYTF,TGTGCCAGCAGTCGGCAGGGAGGGAACTATGGCTACACCTTC
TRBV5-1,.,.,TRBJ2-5,CASSSPQGETQYF,TGCGCCAGCAGCTCACCCCAGGGGGAGACCCAGTACTTC
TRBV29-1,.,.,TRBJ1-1,CSVVGGLSVEAFF,TGCAGCGTTGTGGGGGGTCTAAGTGTAGAAGCTTTCTTT
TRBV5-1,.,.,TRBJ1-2,CASSYTTGNYGYTF,TGCGCCAGCAGCTATACGACAGGAAACTATGGCTACACCTTC
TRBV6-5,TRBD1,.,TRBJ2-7,CASSYAVIRTGKEQYF,TGTGCCAGCAGTTACGCGGTAATCAGGACAGGGAAGGAGCAGTACTTC
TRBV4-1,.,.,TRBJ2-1,CASSQGRAIYNEQFF,TGCGCCAGCAGCCAAGGACGGGCTATCTACAATGAGCAGTTCTTC
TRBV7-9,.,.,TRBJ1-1,CASSYWPLVGNTEAFF,TGTGCCAGCAGCTACTGGCCACTTGTAGGGAACACTGAAGCTTTCTTT
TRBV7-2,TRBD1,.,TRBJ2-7,CASSFRQGAHEQYF,TGTGCCAGCAGCTTTCGACAGGGGGCCCACGAGCAGTACTTC
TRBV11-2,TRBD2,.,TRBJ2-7,CASSTTSGSHEQYF,TGTGCCAGCAGCACGACTAGCGGGAGCCACGAGCAGTACTTC
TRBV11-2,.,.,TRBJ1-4,CASSTTVNEKLFF,TGTGCCAGCAGCACGACGGTTAATGAAAAACTGTTTTTT
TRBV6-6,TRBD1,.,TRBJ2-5,CASRGQGLGQETQYF,TGTGCCAGCAGGGGACAGGGGTTAGGGCAAGAGACCCAGTACTTC
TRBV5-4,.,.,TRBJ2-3,CASSLGQNTDTQYF,TGTGCCAGCAGCTTGGGTCAGAACACAGATACGCAGTATTTT
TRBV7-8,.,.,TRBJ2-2,CASSRLAYTGELFF,TGTGCCAGCAGCCGTCTAGCGTACACCGGGGAGCTGTTTTTT
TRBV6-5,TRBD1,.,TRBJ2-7,CASSYLTGEYEQYF,TGTGCCAGCAGTTACTTGACAGGGGAGTACGAGCAGTACTTC
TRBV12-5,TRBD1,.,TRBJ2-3,CASGTDRDRSTDTQYF,TGTGCTAGTGGTACGGACCGGGACAGGAGCACAGATACGCAGTATTTT
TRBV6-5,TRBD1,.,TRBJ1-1,CASIVSRGRTEAFF,TGTGCCAGCATTGTTTCCAGGGGGAGGACTGAAGCTTTCTTT
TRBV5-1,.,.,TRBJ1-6,CASSLERWSNSPLHF,TGCGCCAGCAGCTTGGAGAGGTGGAGTAATTCACCCCTCCACTTT
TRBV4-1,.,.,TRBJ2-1,CASSQPRIGVSYNEQFF,TGCGCCAGCAGCCAACCTAGAATAGGAGTCTCCTACAATGAGCAGTTCTTC
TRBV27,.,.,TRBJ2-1,CASSTDPRSYNEQFF,TGTGCCAGCAGTACGGACCCCCGCTCCTACAATGAGCAGTTCTTC
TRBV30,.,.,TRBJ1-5,CAWSGLSNQPQHF,TGTGCCTGGTCGGGGTTGAGCAATCAGCCCCAGCATTTT
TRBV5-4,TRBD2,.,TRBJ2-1,CASSAIASGGQFF,TGTGCCAGCAGCGCGATAGCTAGCGGAGGTCAGTTCTTC
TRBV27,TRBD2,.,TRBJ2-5,CASSFSGRGGFQETQYF,TGTGCCAGCAGTTTCAGCGGGAGAGGTGGGTTCCAAGAGACCCAGTACTTC